This TCR beta chain comes out of a study of cytomegalovirus exposure and HLA in healthy donors. Study findings and constraints: Immune exposure was documented only through CMV serostatus.

CDR3 length: 16 amino acids. Unmatched junction bases numbered 8, after V lost 2 bases and J lost 4 bases. Germline CDR1 reads SGHRS; CDR2 reads YFSETQ. PCR involved 60 Vbeta and 13 Jbeta primers. The protocol was immunoSEQ multiplex PCR, while the TCRdb copy is restricted to in-frame clones and leaves out a portion. Of about 90,000 clones in the sample, about 80% are singletons; the top ten hold 0.57%. Concerning this clone itself: Its antigen is unknown.

This TCR was recovered from a young man in good health and CMV-seronegative. The sample comprised PBMCs. The chain employs TRBV5-1 and TRBJ2-2; 7 bases are a match to TRBD1. The CDR3 nucleotides read TGCGCCAGCAGCTTCCCGGGACAGACTCTCACCGGGGAGCTGTTTTTT. Protein: CASSFPGQTLTGELFF.